The 8 T cell receptor beta chains below come from one sample, sequenced in a study of blood T cell repertoires in COVID-19. Method: immunoSEQ multiplex PCR; TCRdb's copy keeps in-frame clones and lacks some. The sample lists 95,000 or so clones, 70% to 85% occurring once. Material: peripheral blood. These receptor sequences come from a human donor in a cohort sampled during active COVID-19.

The J gene is TRBJ2-1, the V gene TRBV6-2 or TRBV6-3, with 7 bases aligning to TRBD1. Germline V gene sequence: CDR1 MNHEY, CDR2 SVGEGT. The ends lost 6 bases at V and 0 bases at J; junction bases unmatched: 5. CDR3 length: 15 residues. The CDR3 region is CASSPGGSSYNEQFF. CDR3 coding DNA: TGTGCCAGCAGCCCAGGGGGTAGCTCCTACAATGAGCAGTTCTTC.

The chain carries TRBV7-9 and TRBJ2-5, with TRBD2 as a possible D gene (5 bases). CDR1 and CDR2 (germline): SEHNR, FQNEAQ (reference sequence). V gave up 2 bases and J gave up 10 bases, with 11 bases separating them. The CDR3 consists of 12 residues. CDR3 protein: CASSLRPLDQYF. In DNA form, the CDR3 reads TGTGCCAGCAGCTTACGACCACTAGACCAGTACTTC.

V gene TRBV27 combines with J gene TRBJ1-5, with D perhaps TRBD1 (5 bases). Germline V gene sequence: CDR1 MNHEY, CDR2 SMNVEV (reference sequence). V lost 4 bases and J lost 4, with 17 bases in between. The CDR3 runs to 16 residues. CDR3 bases: TGTGCCAGCAGTTCTGGTGGGGGGTCTCTGAATCAGCCCCAGCATTTT. This codes for CASSSGGGSLNQPQHF.

This clone has more than one count but fewer than ten. The chain combines TRBV7-2 with TRBJ1-2; D unclear. The V end was cut by 3 bases, the J end by 3 bases, with 8 bases between. This CDR3 spans 13 amino acids. Per the germline V gene, CDR1 is SGHTA and CDR2 is FQGNSA. The CDR3 DNA sequence: TGTGCCAGCAGCTTCGCGCGGGACTATGGCTACACCTTC. Translating it yields CASSFARDYGYTF.

The rearrangement uses TRBV11-3 and TRBJ2-1; TRBD2 aligns across 8 bases. There are 15 residues in the CDR3. CDR1 is SGHNT, CDR2 YENEEA, per germline. The V gene end was trimmed by 5 bases and the J gene end by 4 bases; junction bases not matched to a gene: 7. CDR3 DNA sequence: TGTGCCAGCAGCCTTACTAGCGGAATTTACAATGAGCAGTTCTTC. It specifies CASSLTSGIYNEQFF.

The gene calls are TRBV6-5 and TRBJ2-7, with 9 nucleotides matching TRBD2. The V gene's germline CDR1 is MNHEY and CDR2 SVGAGI. The CDR3 length is 14 residues. With 6 bases clipped from V and 1 base from J, the junction kept 4 bases outside the gene matches. CDR3 DNA: TGTGCCAGCAGGCTAGCGGGGAATTCCTACGAGCAGTACTTC. Translating it yields CASRLAGNSYEQYF.

This sequence joins TRBV6-5 and TRBJ1-6; D unresolved. V lost 7 bases, J lost 8 bases, and 12 bases lay in between. The CDR3 extends over 13 amino acids. CDR1 is MNHEY and CDR2 is SVGAGI in the germline V gene. CDR3 bases: TGTGCCAGCAAGATTGAGAGAGATTCACCCCTCCACTTT. Translating gives CASKIERDSPLHF.

The gene calls are TRBV7-3 and TRBJ1-3; the match to TRBD1 covers 10 bases. This CDR3 comprises 17 residues. With 2 bases clipped from V and 1 base from J, the junction kept 5 bases outside the gene matches. Germline CDR1 and CDR2: SGHTA and FQGTGA. Here the CDR3 reads CASSLGRTGGSGNTIYF. In DNA, the CDR3 is TGTGCCAGCAGCTTAGGCCGGACAGGGGGATCTGGAAACACCATATATTTT.